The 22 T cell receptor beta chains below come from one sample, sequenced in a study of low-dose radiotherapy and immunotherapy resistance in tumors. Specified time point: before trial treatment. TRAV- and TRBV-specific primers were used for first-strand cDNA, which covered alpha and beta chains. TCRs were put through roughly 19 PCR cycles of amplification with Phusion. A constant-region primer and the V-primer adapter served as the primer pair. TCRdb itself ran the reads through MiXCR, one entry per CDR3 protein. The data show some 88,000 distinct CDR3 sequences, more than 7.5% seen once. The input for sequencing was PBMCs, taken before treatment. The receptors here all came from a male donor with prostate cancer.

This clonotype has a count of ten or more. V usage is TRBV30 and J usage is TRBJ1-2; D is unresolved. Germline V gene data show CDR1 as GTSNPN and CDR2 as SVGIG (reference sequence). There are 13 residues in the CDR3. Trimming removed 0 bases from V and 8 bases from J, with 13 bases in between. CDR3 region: CAWSVSRSEGYTF. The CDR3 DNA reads TGTGCCTGGAGTGTATCCCGTTCGGAGGGCTACACCTTC.

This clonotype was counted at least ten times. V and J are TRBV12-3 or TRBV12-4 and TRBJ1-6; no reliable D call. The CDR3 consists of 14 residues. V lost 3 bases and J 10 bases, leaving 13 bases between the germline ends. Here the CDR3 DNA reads TGTGCCAGCAGTTTGCGTCCTCGGAGGTCACCCCTCCACTTT. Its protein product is CASSLRPRRSPLHF.

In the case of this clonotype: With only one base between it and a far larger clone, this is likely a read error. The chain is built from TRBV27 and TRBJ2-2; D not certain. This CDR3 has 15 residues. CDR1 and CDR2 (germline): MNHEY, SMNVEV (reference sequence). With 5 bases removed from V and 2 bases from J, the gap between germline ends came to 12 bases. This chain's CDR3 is CASSPSRANTGELFF. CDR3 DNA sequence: TGTGCCAGCAGTCCGTCGAGAGCCAACACCGGGGAGCTGTTTTTT.

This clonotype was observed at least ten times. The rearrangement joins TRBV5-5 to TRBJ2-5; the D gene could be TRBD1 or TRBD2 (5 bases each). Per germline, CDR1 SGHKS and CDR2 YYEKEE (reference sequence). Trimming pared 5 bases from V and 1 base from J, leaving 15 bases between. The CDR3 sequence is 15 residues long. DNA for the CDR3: TGTGCCAGCAGGGACACTCCGAGGGGCCAAGAGACCCAGTACTTC. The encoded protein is CASRDTPRGQETQYF.

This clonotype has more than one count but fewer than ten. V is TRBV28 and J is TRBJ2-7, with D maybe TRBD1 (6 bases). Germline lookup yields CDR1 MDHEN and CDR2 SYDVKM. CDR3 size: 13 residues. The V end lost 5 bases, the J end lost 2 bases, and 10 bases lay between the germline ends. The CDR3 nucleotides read TGTGCCAGCAGTCGGACAGCTACCTACGAGCAGTACTTC. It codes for CASSRTATYEQYF.

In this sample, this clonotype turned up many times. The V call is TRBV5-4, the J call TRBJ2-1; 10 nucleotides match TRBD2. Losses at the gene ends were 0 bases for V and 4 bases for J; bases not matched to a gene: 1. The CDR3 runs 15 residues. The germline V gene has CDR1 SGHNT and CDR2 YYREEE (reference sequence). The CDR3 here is CASSLASGRYNEQFF. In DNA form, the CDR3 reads TGTGCCAGCAGCTTGGCTAGCGGGAGATACAATGAGCAGTTCTTC.

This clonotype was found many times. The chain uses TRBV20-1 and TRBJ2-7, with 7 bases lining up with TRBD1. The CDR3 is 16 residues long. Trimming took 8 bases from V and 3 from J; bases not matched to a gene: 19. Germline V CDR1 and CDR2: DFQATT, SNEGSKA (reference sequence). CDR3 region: CSLTGQQSTVRYEQYF. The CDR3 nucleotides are TGCAGTCTTACGGGACAGCAGAGTACAGTTCGCTACGAGCAGTACTTC.

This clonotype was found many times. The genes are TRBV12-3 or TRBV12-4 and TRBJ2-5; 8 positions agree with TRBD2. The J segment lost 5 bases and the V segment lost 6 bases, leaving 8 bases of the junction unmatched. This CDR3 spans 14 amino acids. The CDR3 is CASSATSAYETQYF. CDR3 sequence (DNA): TGTGCCAGCAGCGCGACTAGCGCGTATGAGACCCAGTACTTC.

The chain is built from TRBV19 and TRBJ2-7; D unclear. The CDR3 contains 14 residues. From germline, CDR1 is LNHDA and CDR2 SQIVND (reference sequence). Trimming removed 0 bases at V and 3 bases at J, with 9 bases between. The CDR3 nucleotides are TGTGCCAGTAGTATAGAAACCGGCAGCTACGAGCAGTACTTC. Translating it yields CASSIETGSYEQYF.

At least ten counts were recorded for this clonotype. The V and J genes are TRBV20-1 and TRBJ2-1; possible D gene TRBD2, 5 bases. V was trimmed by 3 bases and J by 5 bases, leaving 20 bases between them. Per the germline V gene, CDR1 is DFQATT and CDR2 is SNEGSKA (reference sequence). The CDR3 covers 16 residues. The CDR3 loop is CSASSGSERPHNEQFF. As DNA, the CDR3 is TGCAGTGCTAGTTCAGGATCAGAGCGGCCCCACAATGAGCAGTTCTTC.

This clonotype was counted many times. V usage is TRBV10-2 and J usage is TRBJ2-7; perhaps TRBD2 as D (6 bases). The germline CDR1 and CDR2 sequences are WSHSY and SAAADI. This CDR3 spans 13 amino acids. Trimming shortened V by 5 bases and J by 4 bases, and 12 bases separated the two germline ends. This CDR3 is CASSPREGYEQYF. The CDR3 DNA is TGCGCCAGCAGTCCGCGGGAAGGATACGAGCAGTACTTC.

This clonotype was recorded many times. The CDR3 region has the DNA TGCAGCGGAAAGGGACAGCTAAGTGCTGAAGCTTTCTTT. Its translation: CSGKGQLSAEAFF. The rearrangement links TRBV29-1 to TRBJ1-1; 7 bases align to TRBD1. The V and J ends lost 7 bases and 6 bases, in that order; junction bases with no gene match: 11. The CDR3 totals 13 residues. Germline assignment: CDR1 SQVTM and CDR2 ANQGSEA. Looking up the rest from reference TRBV29-1 and TRBJ1-1 gives the full variable domain: SAVISQKPSRDICQRGTSLTIQCQVDSQVTMMFWYRQQPGQSLTLIATANQGSEATYESGFVIDKFPISRPNLTFSTLTVSNMSPEDSSIYLCSGKGQLSAEAFFGQGTRLTVV.

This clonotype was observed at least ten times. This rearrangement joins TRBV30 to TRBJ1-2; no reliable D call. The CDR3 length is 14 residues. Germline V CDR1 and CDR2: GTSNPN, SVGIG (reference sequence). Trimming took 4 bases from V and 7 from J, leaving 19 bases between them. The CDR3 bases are TGTGCCTGGACCCTAACGGGAGGGATCGGTGGCTACACCTTC. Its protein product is CAWTLTGGIGGYTF. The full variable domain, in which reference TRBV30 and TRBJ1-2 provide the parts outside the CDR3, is SQTIHQWPATLVQPVGSPLSLECTVEGTSNPNLYWYRQAAGRGLQLLFYSVGIGQISSEVPQNLSASRPQDRQFILSSKKLLLSDSGFYLCAWTLTGGIGGYTFGSGTRLTVV.

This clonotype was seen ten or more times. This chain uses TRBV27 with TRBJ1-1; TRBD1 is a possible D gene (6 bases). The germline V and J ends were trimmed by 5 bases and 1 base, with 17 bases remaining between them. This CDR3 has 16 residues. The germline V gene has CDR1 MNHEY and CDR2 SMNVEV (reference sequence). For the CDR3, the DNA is TGTGCCAGCAGTCCTTTTTTGGGGGGCTCGAACACTGAAGCTTTCTTT. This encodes CASSPFLGGSNTEAFF.

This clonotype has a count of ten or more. The CDR3 DNA sequence: TGCGCCAGCAGCCAAGATCGTCCCGAAGAGACCCAGTACTTC. It specifies CASSQDRPEETQYF. V usage is TRBV4-1 and J usage is TRBJ2-5; D gene ambiguous. The V end was cut by 0 bases, the J end by 3 bases, with 8 bases between. The germline CDR1 and CDR2 sequences are MGHRA and YSYEKL. The CDR3 is made up of 14 amino acids.

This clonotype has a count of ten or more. CDR3 sequence: CATSVAEPNTGELFF. The CDR3 DNA sequence: TGTGCCACCAGTGTGGCGGAACCGAACACCGGGGAGCTGTTTTTT. The J gene is TRBJ2-2, the V gene TRBV24-1; D not certain. Between the trimmed V and J ends, which lost 5 bases and 0 bases, there was a span of 9 bases. CDR3 length equals 15 residues. Germline CDR1 is KGHDR and CDR2 is SFDVKD.

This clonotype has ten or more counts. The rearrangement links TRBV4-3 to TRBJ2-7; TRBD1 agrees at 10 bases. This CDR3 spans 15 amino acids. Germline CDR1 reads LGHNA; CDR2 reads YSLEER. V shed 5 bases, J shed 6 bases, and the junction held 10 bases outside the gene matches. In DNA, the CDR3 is TGCGCCAGCAGCTCAGGAGGGACAGGGGTTTTCGAGCAGTACTTC. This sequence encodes CASSSGGTGVFEQYF.

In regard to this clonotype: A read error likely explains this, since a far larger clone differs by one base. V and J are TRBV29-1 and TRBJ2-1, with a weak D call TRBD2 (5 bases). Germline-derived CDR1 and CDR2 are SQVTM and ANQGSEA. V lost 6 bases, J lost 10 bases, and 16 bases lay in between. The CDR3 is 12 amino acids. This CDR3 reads CSVRRMAYEQFF. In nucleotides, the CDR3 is TGCAGCGTCAGGAGGATGGCCTACGAGCAGTTCTTC.

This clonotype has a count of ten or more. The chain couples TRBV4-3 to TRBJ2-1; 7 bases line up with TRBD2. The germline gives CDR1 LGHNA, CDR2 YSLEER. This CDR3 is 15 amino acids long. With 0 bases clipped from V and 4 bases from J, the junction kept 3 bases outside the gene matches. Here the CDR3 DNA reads TGCGCCAGCAGCCAAGACCTAGCGGCTTACAATGAGCAGTTCTTC. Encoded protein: CASSQDLAAYNEQFF.

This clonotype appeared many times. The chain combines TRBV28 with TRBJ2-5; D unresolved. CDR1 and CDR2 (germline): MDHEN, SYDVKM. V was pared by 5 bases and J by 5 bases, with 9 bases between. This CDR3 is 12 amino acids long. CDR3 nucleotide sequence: TGTGCCAGCAGTCTACCCGGGGAGACCCAGTACTTC. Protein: CASSLPGETQYF.

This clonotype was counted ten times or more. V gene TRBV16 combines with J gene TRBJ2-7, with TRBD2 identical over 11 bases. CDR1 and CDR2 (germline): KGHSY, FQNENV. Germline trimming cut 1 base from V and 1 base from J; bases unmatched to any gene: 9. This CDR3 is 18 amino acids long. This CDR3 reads CASSQYRGLADSSYEQYF. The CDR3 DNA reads TGTGCCAGCAGCCAATATCGGGGACTAGCGGACTCGTCCTACGAGCAGTACTTC.

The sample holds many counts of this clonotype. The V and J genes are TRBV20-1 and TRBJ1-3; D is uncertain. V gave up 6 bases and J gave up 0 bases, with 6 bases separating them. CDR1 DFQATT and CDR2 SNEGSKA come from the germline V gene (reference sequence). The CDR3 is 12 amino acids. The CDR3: CSAPSSGNTIYF. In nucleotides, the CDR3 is TGCAGTGCCCCATCCTCTGGAAACACCATATATTTT.